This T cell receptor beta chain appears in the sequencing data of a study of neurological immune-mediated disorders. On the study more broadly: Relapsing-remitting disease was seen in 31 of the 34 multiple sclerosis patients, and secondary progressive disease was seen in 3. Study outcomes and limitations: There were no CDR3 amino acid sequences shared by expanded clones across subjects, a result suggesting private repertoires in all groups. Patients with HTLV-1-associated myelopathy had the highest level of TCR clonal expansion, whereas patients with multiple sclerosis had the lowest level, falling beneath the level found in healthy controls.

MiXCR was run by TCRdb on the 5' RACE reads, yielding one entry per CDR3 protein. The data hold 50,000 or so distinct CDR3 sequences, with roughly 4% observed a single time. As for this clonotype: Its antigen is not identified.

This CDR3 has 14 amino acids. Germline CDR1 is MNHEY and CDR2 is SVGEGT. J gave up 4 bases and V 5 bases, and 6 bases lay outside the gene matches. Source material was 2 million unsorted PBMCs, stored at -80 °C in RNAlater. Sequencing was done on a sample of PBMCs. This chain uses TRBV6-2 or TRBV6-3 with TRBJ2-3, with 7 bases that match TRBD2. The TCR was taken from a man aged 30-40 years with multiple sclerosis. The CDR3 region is CASSRDYGADTQYF. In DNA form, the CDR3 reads TGTGCCAGCAGTCGGGACTACGGGGCAGATACGCAGTATTTT.